The sequence of this TCR beta chain was determined in a study of blood T cell repertoires in COVID-19. Overall study context: The United States, Italy and Spain provided the acute and convalescent COVID-19 samples. Sources were T cells, B-cell-depleted T cells, or PBMCs; the material itself was cDNA or gDNA.

The CDR3 has 13 residues. Germline CDR1 reads MDHEN; CDR2 reads SYDVKM. V lost 6 bases and J 8 bases, leaving 16 bases between the germline ends. Original handling: Scientists estimated how many nucleated cells there were by amplifying reference gene primers. The repertoire was sequenced with immunoSEQ multiplex PCR; TCRdb's copy has only in-frame clones and lacks some. The DNA gave D and trimming, while V, J and clone size come from that table. This table has some 140,000 clones, around three quarters appearing once. Input material: peripheral blood. The chain joins TRBV28 to TRBJ1-2; a weak D match, TRBD1 (6 bases). This TCR was recovered from a man of 80 years or more with acute or convalescent COVID-19. CDR3 region: CASSQNRAKGYTF. The CDR3, as DNA: TGTGCCAGCAGCCAAAACAGGGCGAAGGGCTACACCTTC.